The rows below give T cell receptor beta chains drawn from one sample of a study of neoadjuvant anti-PD-1 for oral cavity cancer. Data came from immunoSEQ multiplex PCR; TCRdb stores just in-frame clones and leaves some out. The data contain tens of thousands of clones, 85% to 90% of them singletons. The material was PBMCs, obtained after nivolumab (anti-PD-1) treatment. All receptors derive from a person aged 35-79 years with oral cavity squamous cell carcinoma. CDR3s include the opening cysteine and the closing phenylalanine or tryptophan. D genes are given only for firm matches. Clone size is shown for a subset of rows, as once, few, many or a class of expanded clone.

D gene | J gene | V gene | clone size | CDR3 DNA | CDR3 protein
TRBD2 | TRBJ2-4 | TRBV6-1 | - | TGTGCCAGCAGTGGACTAGCGGGAGGGCAAAACCGCCGAAACATTCAGTACTTC | CASSGLAGGQNRRNIQYF
- | TRBJ2-1 | TRBV5-5 | once | TGTGCCAGCAGCACCCCGACGCACAGGGTTGAGCAGTTCTTC | CASSTPTHRVEQFF
- | TRBJ1-2 | TRBV30 | - | TGTGCCTGGAGCCCCGCCCTCCAGCGGGACTACACCTTC | CAWSPALQRDYTF
TRBD1 | TRBJ2-7 | TRBV7-8 | - | TGTGCCAGCAGCCCACCCGACAGGGGGAGGTACGAGCAGTACTTC | CASSPPDRGRYEQYF
TRBD2 | TRBJ2-7 | TRBV7-9 | - | TGTGCCAGCAGCGGCCGGACTAGCGGCTTCGCCTACGAGCAGTACTTC | CASSGRTSGFAYEQYF
- | TRBJ1-5 | TRBV4-1 | once | TGCGCCAGCAGCCAATCTCAGGGTAATAATCAGCCCCAGCATTTT | CASSQSQGNNQPQHF
TRBD1 | TRBJ2-1 | TRBV6-1 | - | TGTGCCAGCAGTCCCATGACAGGGAGTAGTGAGCAGTTCTTC | CASSPMTGSSEQFF
- | TRBJ1-2 | TRBV2 | - | TGTGCCAGCATCCGACGGGCGGGGACCGACTATGGCTACACCTTC | CASIRRAGTDYGYTF
- | TRBJ1-2 | TRBV2 | - | TGTGCCAGCAGTGCTTTGGCCACAGGCTTCGGTGGCTACACCTTC | CASSALATGFGGYTF
TRBD2 | TRBJ2-1 | TRBV30 | - | TGTGCCTGGAGTGTAAGCCTAGCGGGGGGGCCTATCTACAATGAGCAGTTCTTC | CAWSVSLAGGPIYNEQFF
- | TRBJ2-6 | TRBV30 | - | TGTGCCTGGAGTCCGCTACGCTCTGGGGCCAACGTCCTGACTTTC | CAWSPLRSGANVLTF
- | TRBJ1-1 | TRBV7-8 | once | TGTGCCAGCAGCCCACAGGGACATGTGGTGAACACTGAAGCTTTCTTT | CASSPQGHVVNTEAFF
- | TRBJ1-2 | TRBV30 | - | TGTGCCTGGAGGAAGGGTCCTCTCTTCAACTATGGCTACACCTTC | CAWRKGPLFNYGYTF
TRBD1 | TRBJ2-4 | TRBV19 | - | TGTGCCAGTAGCCTGGGACAGCTAAAAAACATTCAGTACTTC | CASSLGQLKNIQYF
TRBD1 | TRBJ2-1 | TRBV11-2 | - | TGTGCCAGCAGCACGACAGGGAGCGATGAGCAGTTCTTC | CASSTTGSDEQFF
- | TRBJ2-2 | TRBV9 | - | TGTGCCAGCAGCGTAGAGGCGGGGGCCGCCGGGGAGCTGTTTTTT | CASSVEAGAAGELFF
TRBD1 | TRBJ1-2 | TRBV13 | - | TGTGCCAGCAGACAACTCGGACAGGGCCCCTATGGCTACACCTTC | CASRQLGQGPYGYTF
- | TRBJ1-2 | TRBV4-1 | few | TGCGCCAGCAGCCAATTTCCCGGGGCCCCCTATGGCTACACCTTC | CASSQFPGAPYGYTF
TRBD1 | TRBJ2-3 | TRBV28 | - | TGTGCCAGCAGAAGACAGGGAGCTAGCACAGATACGCAGTATTTT | CASRRQGASTDTQYF
- | TRBJ1-6 | TRBV2 | few | TGTGCCAGCAGTGACAGCCGGTTTGTGTCACCCCTCCACTTT | CASSDSRFVSPLHF
- | TRBJ2-1 | TRBV29-1 | - | TGCAGCGCCGACAATGAGCAGTTCTTC | CSADNEQFF
TRBD1 | TRBJ1-1 | TRBV7-6 | - | TGTGCCAGCAGCCCCGAATATATAGTACAGGGGGAGTCCACTGAAGCTTTCTTT | CASSPEYIVQGESTEAFF
- | TRBJ2-1 | TRBV5-5 | - | TGTGCCAGCAGCTTGGTGGCAGAACCCAATAGCCAAACCTACAATGAGCAGTTCTTC | CASSLVAEPNSQTYNEQFF
- | TRBJ2-7 | TRBV11-2 | - | TGTGCCAGCAGCCCCATGAACAGGGAAAGGCGTAGAACCTACGAGCAGTACTTC | CASSPMNRERRRTYEQYF
- | TRBJ1-3 | TRBV28 | - | TGTGCCAGCAAGGGTCCCTCTGGAAACACCATATATTTT | CASKGPSGNTIYF
- | TRBJ2-1 | TRBV9 | - | TGTGCCAGCAGCGCCCGGAGCGTGGGGAGCTCCTACAATGAGCAGTTCTTC | CASSARSVGSSYNEQFF